Below are 8 T cell receptor beta chains sequenced from a single sample in a study of tumor-infiltrating lymphocytes in localized non-small cell lung cancer. This table comes from immunoSEQ multiplex PCR, and its TCRdb copy is limited to in-frame clones, with some not included. This table has about 14,000 clones, around 82% appearing once. Sample: lung tumor tissue. The receptors were sampled from a human donor with non-small cell lung cancer.

This chain connects TRBV7-2 to TRBJ2-1, with a weak D call TRBD1 (5 bases). Germline V gene sequence: CDR1 SGHTA, CDR2 FQGNSA. Trimming left V 5 bases short and J 5 bases short, with 16 bases between. The CDR3 consists of 15 residues. For the CDR3, the DNA is TGTGCCAGCAGCCCCGACAGTACTGCGAACAATGAGCAGTTCTTC. This gives the protein CASSPDSTANNEQFF.

The V and J genes are TRBV10-3 and TRBJ2-1, with 7 nucleotides matching TRBD2. Unmatched junction bases numbered 7, after V lost 3 bases and J lost 5 bases. CDR3 length equals 15 residues. Germline V CDR1 and CDR2: ENHRY, SYGVKD. CDR3 in amino acids: CAISDRGDADNEQFF. The CDR3 nucleotides are TGTGCCATCAGTGATCGGGGGGACGCGGACAATGAGCAGTTCTTC.

The chain is built from TRBV19 and TRBJ2-5; D is undetermined. From germline, CDR1 is LNHDA and CDR2 SQIVND (reference sequence). The CDR3 covers 13 residues. The germline V and J ends were trimmed by 6 bases and 1 base, with 9 bases remaining between them. The CDR3 DNA reads TGTGCCAGTAGAAGGAGCCCCCAAGAGACCCAGTACTTC. It is translated as CASRRSPQETQYF.

This rearrangement joins TRBV7-9 to TRBJ2-3; D remains unclear. Germline loops: CDR1 SEHNR, CDR2 FQNEAQ (reference sequence). V lost 5 bases to trimming and J lost 3 bases, with 12 bases between them. The CDR3 spans 14 residues. In nucleotides, the CDR3 is TGTGCCAGCAGCCCAGGTCCTGGGACAGATACGCAGTATTTT. This codes for CASSPGPGTDTQYF.

The V gene is TRBV6-6, the J gene TRBJ2-7; the D gene is possibly TRBD2 (5 bases). Deletions cut 6 bases from V and 2 bases from J, with 14 bases between. The CDR3 contains 14 residues. Germline CDR1 MNHNY, CDR2 SVGAGI (reference sequence). This CDR3 is CASRYTRTPYEQYF. In DNA, the CDR3 is TGTGCCAGCAGATACACTCGGACTCCCTACGAGCAGTACTTC.

The chain employs TRBV5-1 and TRBJ1-3; D uncertain. Germline-derived CDR1 and CDR2 are SGHRS and YFSETQ. V lost 4 bases and J lost 4, with 6 bases in between. The CDR3 length is 12 residues. In nucleotides, the CDR3 is TGCGCCAGCAGCCCAGAAGGAAACACCATATATTTT. This sequence encodes CASSPEGNTIYF.

This clone was observed a handful of times. This chain links TRBV5-1 with TRBJ2-4; 11 nucleotides align to TRBD1. The J segment lost 6 bases and the V segment lost 3 bases, leaving 2 bases of the junction unmatched. The CDR3 consists of 14 residues. The germline CDR1 and CDR2 sequences are SGHRS and YFSETQ. CDR3 in DNA: TGCGCCAGCAGCTCCGGGACAGGGGGAAACATTCAGTACTTC. Its translation: CASSSGTGGNIQYF.

A remark on this clone: At one of its ends the junction is not consistent with the germline gene, which may arise from a read error. V usage is TRBV7-7 and J usage is TRBJ1-6; D unresolved. CDR1 is SSHAT and CDR2 is FNYEAQ in the germline V gene (reference sequence). The CDR3 has 13 residues. In nucleotides, the CDR3 is TGTGCTAGCAGCTTAGCTCTTAATTCACCCCTCCACTTT. Its translation is CASSLALNSPLHF.